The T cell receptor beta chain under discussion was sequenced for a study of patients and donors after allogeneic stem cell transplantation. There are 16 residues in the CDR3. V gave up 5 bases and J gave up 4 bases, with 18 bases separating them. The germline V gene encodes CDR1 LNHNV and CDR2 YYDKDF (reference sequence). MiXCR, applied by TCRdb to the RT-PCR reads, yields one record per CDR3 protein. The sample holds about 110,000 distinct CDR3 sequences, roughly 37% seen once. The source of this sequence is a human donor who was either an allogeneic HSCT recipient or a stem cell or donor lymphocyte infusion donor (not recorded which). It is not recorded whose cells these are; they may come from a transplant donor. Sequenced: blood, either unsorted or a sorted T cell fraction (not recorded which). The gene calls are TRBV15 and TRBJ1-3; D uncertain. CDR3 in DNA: TGTGCCACCAGCCAGTCGGACGGTATTCCCGGAAACACCATATATTTT. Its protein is CATSQSDGIPGNTIYF.